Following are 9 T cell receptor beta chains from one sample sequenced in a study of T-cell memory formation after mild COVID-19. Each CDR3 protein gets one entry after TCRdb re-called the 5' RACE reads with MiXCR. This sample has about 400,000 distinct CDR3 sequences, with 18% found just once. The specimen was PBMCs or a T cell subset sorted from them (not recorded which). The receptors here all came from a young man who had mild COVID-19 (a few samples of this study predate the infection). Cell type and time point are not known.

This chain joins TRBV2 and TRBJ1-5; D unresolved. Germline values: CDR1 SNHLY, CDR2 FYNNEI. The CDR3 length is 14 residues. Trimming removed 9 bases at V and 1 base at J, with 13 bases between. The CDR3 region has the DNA TGTGCCAGAAGCACGGCCCAGAGCAATCAGCCCCAGCATTTT. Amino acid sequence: CARSTAQSNQPQHF.

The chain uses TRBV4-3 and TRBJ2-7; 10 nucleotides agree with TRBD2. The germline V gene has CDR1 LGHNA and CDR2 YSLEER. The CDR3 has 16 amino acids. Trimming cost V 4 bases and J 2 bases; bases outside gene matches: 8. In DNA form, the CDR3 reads TGCGCCAGCAGCCGACGAAGCGGGGGGGCGGCCTACGAGCAGTACTTC. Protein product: CASSRRSGGAAYEQYF.

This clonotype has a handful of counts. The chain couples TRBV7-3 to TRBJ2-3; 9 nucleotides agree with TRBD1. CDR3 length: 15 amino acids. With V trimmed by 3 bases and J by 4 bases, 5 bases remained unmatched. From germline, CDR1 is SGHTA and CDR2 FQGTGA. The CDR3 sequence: CASSFTGGWADTQYF. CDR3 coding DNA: TGTGCCAGCAGCTTCACAGGGGGCTGGGCAGATACGCAGTATTTT.

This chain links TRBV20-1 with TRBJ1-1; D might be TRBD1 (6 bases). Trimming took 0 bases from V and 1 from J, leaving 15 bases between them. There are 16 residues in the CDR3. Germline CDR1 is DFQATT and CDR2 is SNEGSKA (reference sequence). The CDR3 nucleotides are TGCAGTGCTAGAGATGATCGGGGGGCAGAGAACACTGAAGCTTTCTTT. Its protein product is CSARDDRGAENTEAFF.

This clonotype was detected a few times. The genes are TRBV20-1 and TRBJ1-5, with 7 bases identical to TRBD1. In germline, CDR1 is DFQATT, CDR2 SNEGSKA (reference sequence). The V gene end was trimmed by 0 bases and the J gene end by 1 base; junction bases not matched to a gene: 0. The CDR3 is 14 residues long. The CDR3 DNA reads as TGCAGTGCTAGAGACAGGGGGAGCAATCAGCCCCAGCATTTT. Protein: CSARDRGSNQPQHF.

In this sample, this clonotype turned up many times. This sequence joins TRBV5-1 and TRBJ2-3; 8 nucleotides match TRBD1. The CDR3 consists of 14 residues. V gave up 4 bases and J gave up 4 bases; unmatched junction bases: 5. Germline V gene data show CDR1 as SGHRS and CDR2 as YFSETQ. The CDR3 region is CASSDQGAPDTQYF. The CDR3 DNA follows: TGCGCCAGCAGCGATCAGGGGGCTCCAGATACGCAGTATTTT.

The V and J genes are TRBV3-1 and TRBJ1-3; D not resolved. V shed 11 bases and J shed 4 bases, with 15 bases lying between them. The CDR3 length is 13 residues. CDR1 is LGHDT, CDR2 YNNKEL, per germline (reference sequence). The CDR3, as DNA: TGTGCCTGTCGGTGCACTTGCGGAAACACCATATATTTT. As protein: CACRCTCGNTIYF.

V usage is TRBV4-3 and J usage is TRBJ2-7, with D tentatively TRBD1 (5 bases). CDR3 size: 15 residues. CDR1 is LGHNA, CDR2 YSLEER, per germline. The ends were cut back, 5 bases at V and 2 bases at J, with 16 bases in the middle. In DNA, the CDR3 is TGCGCCAGCAGCTACCGATGGGGCAATACCTACGAGCAGTACTTC. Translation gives CASSYRWGNTYEQYF.

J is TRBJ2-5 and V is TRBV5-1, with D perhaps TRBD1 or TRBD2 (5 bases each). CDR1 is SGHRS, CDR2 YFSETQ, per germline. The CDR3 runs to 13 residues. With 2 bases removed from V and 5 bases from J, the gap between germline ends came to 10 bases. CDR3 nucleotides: TGCGCCAGCAGCTTCGGGGCGACGGAGACCCAGTACTTC. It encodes CASSFGATETQYF.